The clone carrying this T cell receptor (beta chain) was detected only a few times. These data originate in a study of patients and donors after allogeneic stem cell transplantation. The CDR3 has 15 amino acids. CDR1 and CDR2 (germline): LGHDT, YNNKEL (reference sequence). The V gene lost 3 bases and the J gene lost 11 bases, with 22 bases spanning the gap. TCRdb fed the RT-PCR reads into MiXCR, producing one record per CDR3 protein. The sample includes about a million distinct CDR3 sequences, over 15% of them seen just once. The chain carries TRBV3-1 and TRBJ1-1; D is possibly TRBD1 (6 bases). Material for sequencing was blood, either unsorted or a sorted T cell fraction (not recorded which). The receptor comes from a human donor who was either an allogeneic HSCT recipient or a stem cell or donor lymphocyte infusion donor (not recorded which). It is not recorded whose cells these are; they may come from a transplant donor. CDR3 DNA: TGTGCCAGCAGCCACCCAGGAGGACGACTCGGGGGCGCTTTCTTT. Protein sequence: CASSHPGGRLGGAFF.